The source of this TCR beta chain is a study of blood T cell repertoires in COVID-19 (dated by TCRdb to 2020 to 2022). With respect to the entire study: Samples covering the acute and convalescent phases of COVID-19 were provided by collaborators in the United States, Italy and Spain. The material from the prospective study consisted of cDNA or gDNA derived from T cells, B-cell-depleted T cells, or PBMCs. HLA class I and class II types, where available, came from metadata supplied by the sample provider rather than from assay-based typing. Deeply sampled blood TCRbeta repertoires from subjects exposed to, actively infected with, or recovered from COVID-19 were included in the dataset. The samples were drawn from the first 160 participants of the ongoing ImmuneRACE study and from 1,254 subjects provided by 6 global collaborators. A de-identified subject ID, COVID-19 status, age in years and sex were almost always included in the sample metadata. The repertoires were released in a freely available public database meant as a resource for research on the immune response to SARS-CoV-2. What the work shows at the level of the full study, not this receptor alone: The quantity of clinical and demographic metadata differed by source and by participant and was supplied without curation.

TCRbeta CDR3 regions were amplified from genomic DNA by means of the immunoSEQ Assay, a bias-controlled multiplex PCR. The study's processing was this. The number of nucleated cells in each sample was estimated from the amplification of reference gene primers within the assay. Sequence reads were collapsed and filtered to measure the absolute abundance of every unique TCRbeta CDR3 rearrangement. Productive Simpson clonality was computed per sample as the square root of Simpson's diversity index over productive rearrangements. TCRdb obtained this table from immuneACCESS and retained in-frame rearrangements with V and J assigned. These tables miss some clones; where compared with another copy, unresolved V genes account for less than half of the shortfall, and the remainder is unexplained. For V, J and clone size, that table is used; D and trimming come from the DNA. Across this sample there are 200,000 to 300,000 clones, with 75% to 85% seen only once. The ten largest clones take up 9.5% to 15% of the sample.

Concerning this clone: The antigen this receptor binds is unknown. No base-level quality is on record; no much larger clone is a single base apart.

Collaborating institutions collected whole blood in K2EDTA tubes following their own protocols. Collaborator samples were shipped for TCRbeta analysis as frozen whole blood, isolated PBMCs, or DNA extracted from either sample type. Including cysteine and phenylalanine, the CDR3 has 16 amino acids. The only DNA kept is the CDR3, 48 bases in frame from the first base. Trimming at the junction amounts to 1 base on V and 0 bases on J, and the germline ends lie 12 bases apart. The germline V gene yields MGHDK for CDR1 and SYGVNS for CDR2. The sequenced material came from peripheral blood. The V and J genes are TRBV25-1 and TRBJ1-1; perhaps TRBD1 is the D gene, with 5 bases matching. The sequence came from a woman aged 55-69 years with active or convalescent COVID-19. The DNA sequence follows: TGTGCCAGCAGTGAATCTCGGGGGTACATGAACACTGAAGCTTTCTTT. Its product reads: CASSESRGYMNTEAFF.